One and the same sample provided the 22 T cell receptor beta chains below, sequenced in a study of CD8 T cells in ankylosing spondylitis. From the 5' RACE reads, TCRdb called clonotypes with MiXCR, one entry per CDR3 protein. The sample yields around 540,000 distinct CDR3 sequences, 9.5% to 15% seen once. These TCRs' antigens remain unknown. Regarding the study as a whole: Blood of patients with ankylosing spondylitis appeared to be characterized by a TCR beta motif of 8 or 9 highly homologous variants.

Sequenced sample: blood, either unsorted or a sorted T cell fraction (not recorded which). The source of these receptors is a male donor with ankylosing spondylitis.

This clonotype appeared many times. This chain uses TRBV7-9 with TRBJ2-6, with D unresolved. This CDR3 contains 15 residues. The V gene's germline CDR1 is SEHNR and CDR2 FQNEAQ (reference sequence). Trimming removed 2 bases from V and 0 bases from J, with 5 bases in between. The CDR3 is CASSLRVSGANVLTF. The CDR3 coding sequence is TGTGCCAGCAGCTTAAGGGTCTCTGGGGCCAACGTCCTGACTTTC.

The rearrangement joins TRBV7-2 to TRBJ2-5; D is ambiguous. The length of the CDR3 is 13 residues. CDR1 is SGHTA, CDR2 FQGNSA, per germline. V was clipped by 6 bases and J by 4 bases, with 12 bases between them. DNA for the CDR3: TGTGCCAGCAGACAAGGGTTAAGAGAGACCCAGTACTTC. Its protein is CASRQGLRETQYF.

Only a few counts were recorded for this clonotype. The chain uses TRBV10-1 and TRBJ2-1; 10 bases are a match to TRBD2. CDR1 and CDR2 from the germline V gene are WNHNN and SYGVQD (reference sequence). Trimming at V came to 0 bases and at J to 9 bases, leaving 8 bases not matched to a gene. The CDR3 runs to 16 residues. This chain's CDR3 is CASSESVLAGRVEQFF. The CDR3 DNA follows: TGCGCCAGCAGTGAGTCGGTACTAGCGGGAAGGGTTGAGCAGTTCTTC.

This chain uses TRBV3-1 with TRBJ2-1, with D hard to call. The CDR3 totals 12 residues. Germline-derived CDR1 and CDR2 are LGHDT and YNNKEL (reference sequence). Trimming pared 2 bases from V and 10 bases from J, leaving 9 bases between. The CDR3 reads CASSQPPREQFF. Here the CDR3 DNA reads TGTGCCAGCAGCCAACCGCCTAGAGAGCAGTTCTTC.

The sample holds a few counts of this clonotype. The V and J genes are TRBV7-9 and TRBJ1-1; D gene unclear. Germline-derived CDR1 and CDR2 are SEHNR and FQNEAQ (reference sequence). With 3 bases removed from V and 3 bases from J, the gap between germline ends came to 8 bases. The CDR3 is 13 residues long. The CDR3 DNA sequence: TGTGCCAGCAGCTTTAATGTCGACACTGAAGCTTTCTTT. Amino acids: CASSFNVDTEAFF.

This clonotype was counted between two and nine times. The chain recombines TRBV7-9 with TRBJ2-7, with D perhaps matching TRBD1 (5 bases). V lost 3 bases and J lost 2, with 8 bases in between. This CDR3 is 13 amino acids long. CDR1 and CDR2 from the germline V gene are SEHNR and FQNEAQ (reference sequence). The DNA for the CDR3 is TGTGCCAGCAGCTTCTCAGGGACCTACGAGCAGTACGTC. Residues: CASSFSGTYEQYV.

This chain uses TRBV12-3 or TRBV12-4 with TRBJ1-2, with D unclear. V dropped 5 bases and J dropped 1 base, with 11 bases sitting between them. The length of the CDR3 is 14 residues. The CDR3 sequence: CASSTPNVNYGYTF. DNA for the CDR3: TGTGCCAGCAGTACCCCCAACGTTAACTATGGCTACACCTTC.

Ten or more counts support this clonotype. The CDR3 DNA follows: TGTGCCACGTCCCCACGGGGAAGCGATGAGCAGTTCTTC. Protein: CATSPRGSDEQFF. The gene calls are TRBV24-1 and TRBJ2-1, with a possible D match to TRBD2 (5 bases). Germline values: CDR1 KGHDR, CDR2 SFDVKD. Trimming stripped 10 bases from V and 8 bases from J, with 17 bases between. This CDR3 is built from 13 residues.

V is TRBV19 and J is TRBJ1-5, with a tentative D call TRBD1 (5 bases). V lost 1 base and J 0 bases, leaving 7 bases between the germline ends. This CDR3 contains 15 residues. CDR1 and CDR2 (germline): LNHDA, SQIVND (reference sequence). CDR3 amino acids: CASSIGGFSNQPQHF. In DNA, the CDR3 is TGTGCCAGTAGTATAGGGGGGTTTAGCAATCAGCCCCAGCATTTT.

The chain joins TRBV7-2 to TRBJ2-1, with TRBD2 matching over 7 bases. The CDR3 totals 15 residues. The germline CDR1 and CDR2 sequences are SGHTA and FQGNSA. V lost 7 bases, J lost 5 bases, and 11 bases stayed unmatched. The CDR3 DNA sequence: TGTGCCAGCACCGAAACGGGACTAACCCACAATGAGCAGTTCTTC. Its protein product is CASTETGLTHNEQFF.

V is TRBV2 and J is TRBJ2-2; D gene ambiguous. There are 11 residues in the CDR3. The V end was cut by 7 bases, the J end by 8 bases, with 8 bases between. CDR1 is SNHLY, CDR2 FYNNEI, per germline. As DNA, the CDR3 is TGTGCCAGCAAGGGTTTTGGGGAGCTGTTTTTT. Its translation is CASKGFGELFF.

V usage is TRBV20-1 and J usage is TRBJ2-1, with 7 bases fitting TRBD2. The CDR3 has 14 amino acids. With V trimmed by 1 base and J by 4 bases, 4 bases remained unmatched. CDR1 is DFQATT and CDR2 is SNEGSKA in the germline V gene (reference sequence). Here the CDR3 reads CSARVPSGYNEQFF. The CDR3 DNA reads TGCAGTGCTAGAGTTCCTAGCGGTTACAATGAGCAGTTCTTC.

This sequence joins TRBV20-1 and TRBJ1-1, with a weak D call TRBD1 (5 bases). Germline V gene data show CDR1 as DFQATT and CDR2 as SNEGSKA (reference sequence). The CDR3 covers 14 residues. The V end was cut by 2 bases, the J end by 1 base, with 11 bases between. The CDR3 nucleotides read TGCAGTGCTAGAACCCCGGGGACGAACACTGAAGCTTTCTTT. Its protein is CSARTPGTNTEAFF.

There are a few counts of this clonotype. The gene calls are TRBV5-1 and TRBJ1-5; D gene unclear. The CDR3 covers 13 residues. Trimming removed 5 bases from V and 3 bases from J, with 9 bases in between. Germline V gene data show CDR1 as SGHRS and CDR2 as YFSETQ. The CDR3 bases are TGCGCCAGCAGGCGAGCAGACAATCAGCCCCAGCATTTT. Amino acid sequence: CASRRADNQPQHF.

This clonotype has at least ten counts. The rearrangement uses TRBV29-1 and TRBJ2-3; 7 bases are shared with TRBD2. The V and J ends lost 6 bases and 5 bases, in that order; junction bases with no gene match: 5. This CDR3 has 12 amino acids. The germline CDR1 and CDR2 sequences are SQVTM and ANQGSEA. The CDR3 is CSVGGLIDTQYF. The CDR3 bases are TGCAGCGTGGGGGGACTAATAGATACGCAGTATTTT.

This chain's CDR3 is CSAPGAQEAYEQYF. The CDR3 nucleotides are TGCAGTGCCCCGGGGGCGCAAGAGGCCTACGAGCAGTACTTC. The rearrangement uses TRBV20-1 and TRBJ2-7, with D perhaps TRBD1 or TRBD2 (6 bases each). The germline gives CDR1 DFQATT, CDR2 SNEGSKA (reference sequence). The germline V and J ends were trimmed by 6 bases and 2 bases, with 17 bases remaining between them. CDR3 size: 14 residues.

J is TRBJ2-3 and V is TRBV7-9; TRBD2 matches at 10 bases. Germline V gene lookup returns CDR1 SEHNR and CDR2 FQNEAQ (reference sequence). V gave up 4 bases and J gave up 5 bases; unmatched junction bases: 6. This CDR3 is built from 15 residues. The CDR3 spells CASSWTSGGEDTQYF. The CDR3 bases are TGTGCCAGCAGCTGGACTAGCGGTGGGGAAGATACGCAGTATTTT. The complete variable domain, with remaining parts taken from reference TRBV7-9 and TRBJ2-3, reads DTGVSQNPRHKITKRGQNVTFRCDPISEHNRLYWYRQTLGQGPEFLTYFQNEAQLEKSRLLSDRFSAERPKGSFSTLEIQRTEQGDSAMYLCASSWTSGGEDTQYFGPGTRLTVL.

The table lists this clonotype with a few counts. This rearrangement joins TRBV12-3 or TRBV12-4 to TRBJ1-1; the D is unclear. This CDR3 has 17 residues. The V gene lost 2 bases and the J gene lost 4 bases, with 20 bases spanning the gap. As DNA, the CDR3 is TGTGCCAGCAGTTTATATCATGACCGCAAGGGAGCCACTGAAGCTTTCTTT. Translated: CASSLYHDRKGATEAFF.

The chain recombines TRBV9 with TRBJ1-2; possible D gene TRBD1, 5 bases. The CDR3 consists of 12 residues. The V gene's germline CDR1 is SGDLS and CDR2 YYNGEE. The V gene lost 6 bases and the J gene lost 3 bases, with 9 bases spanning the gap. CDR3 coding DNA: TGTGCCAGCACCCGGGGGGACTATGGCTACACCTTC. As protein: CASTRGDYGYTF.

The chain uses TRBV29-1 and TRBJ2-5; D is perhaps TRBD1 (5 bases). This CDR3 is 14 amino acids long. V was pared by 4 bases and J by 5 bases, with 17 bases between. The germline CDR1 and CDR2 sequences are SQVTM and ANQGSEA. In nucleotides, the CDR3 is TGCAGCGTTGTACAGGACGGAGTCGTTGAGACCCAGTACTTC. It yields the protein CSVVQDGVVETQYF. Filled out from reference TRBV29-1 and TRBJ2-5, the complete variable domain reads SAVISQKPSRDICQRGTSLTIQCQVDSQVTMMFWYRQQPGQSLTLIATANQGSEATYESGFVIDKFPISRPNLTFSTLTVSNMSPEDSSIYLCSVVQDGVVETQYFGPGTRLLVL.

Only a few counts were recorded for this clonotype. The rearrangement joins TRBV12-3 or TRBV12-4 to TRBJ1-6; D ambiguous. The CDR3 has 13 residues. Trimming took 7 bases from V and 10 from J, leaving 14 bases between them. CDR3 coding DNA: TGTGCCAGCACTCAACGGGGAGGATCACCCCTCCACTTT. It yields the protein CASTQRGGSPLHF.

The chain combines TRBV21-1 with TRBJ2-1; the table's D call TRBD2 went unverified against the DNA. TRBV21-1 is a documented pseudogene. The CDR3 loop spans 16 amino acids. CDR3 sequence (DNA): TGTGCCAGCAGCAAAGTTAGCGGGCGCTCCTACAATGAGCAGTTCTTC. Encoded protein: CASSKVSGRSYNEQFF.